One and the same sample provided the 28 T cell receptor beta chains below, sequenced in a study of regulatory and conventional T cells in RAG deficiency. Conventional CD4+ T cells were sorted from blood as CD25-low CD127-high cells. Sequenced by immunoSEQ multiplex PCR; TCRdb stores in-frame clones only, minus some. The repertoire consists of roughly 45,000 clones, with around 89% occurring once and the leading ten covering 0.51%. The same sample was also studied in work on regulatory T cells. That report adds: The primer mix had 52 TRBV and 13 TRBJ primers.

Sequencing was performed on CD4+ effector T cells sorted from blood. The receptors stem from a human donor in good health.

CDR3 protein: CASSLGTETYEQYF. As DNA, the CDR3 is TGTGCCAGCAGCTTAGGAACTGAGACCTACGAGCAGTACTTC. The chain employs TRBV13 and TRBJ2-7; no clear D gene. The CDR3 spans 14 residues. The V end was cut by 0 bases, the J end by 2 bases, with 8 bases between. CDR1 is PRHDT, CDR2 FYEKMQ, per germline (reference sequence).

The chain has TRBV4-1 and TRBJ1-6, with D possibly TRBD1 on 6 matching bases. Per the germline V gene, CDR1 is MGHRA and CDR2 is YSYEKL. The V end lost 0 bases, the J end lost 9 bases, and 9 bases lay between the germline ends. The CDR3 loop spans 14 amino acids. This CDR3 is CASSQEGGFSPLHF. For the CDR3, the DNA is TGCGCCAGCAGCCAAGAAGGGGGTTTTTCACCCCTCCACTTT.

This sequence joins TRBV4-2 and TRBJ1-1; possible D gene TRBD1, 6 bases. In germline, CDR1 is LGHNA, CDR2 YNFKEQ. The CDR3 is made up of 12 amino acids. V was clipped by 7 bases and J by 11 bases, with 17 bases between them. The CDR3 DNA reads TGTGCCAGCACCCTAGGAACAGGGAGCGCTTTCTTT. Protein sequence: CASTLGTGSAFF.

The chain links TRBV9 to TRBJ2-2; 11 bases fit TRBD2. Per germline, CDR1 SGDLS and CDR2 YYNGEE. This CDR3 region has 18 residues. V shed 0 bases, J shed 3 bases, and the junction held 7 bases outside the gene matches. The CDR3 bases are TGTGCCAGCAGCGTAGTTGGGCTAGCGGGGGGATACACCGGGGAGCTGTTTTTT. Residues: CASSVVGLAGGYTGELFF.

The V call is TRBV2, the J call TRBJ2-7; D is undetermined. Per germline, CDR1 SNHLY and CDR2 FYNNEI. Trimming shortened V by 4 bases and J by 2 bases, and 3 bases separated the two germline ends. The CDR3 totals 11 residues. CDR3 in amino acids: CASSVTYEQYF. The CDR3 coding sequence is TGTGCCAGCAGTGTAACCTACGAGCAGTACTTC.

This chain joins TRBV5-5 and TRBJ1-1, with D uncertain. Per germline, CDR1 SGHKS and CDR2 YYEKEE (reference sequence). CDR3 size: 14 residues. Trimming left V 1 base short and J 5 bases short, with 12 bases between. Here the CDR3 reads CASSLILVDTEAFF. The CDR3, as DNA: TGTGCCAGCAGCTTGATATTGGTGGATACTGAAGCTTTCTTT. The full variable domain, with the rest looked up from reference TRBV5-5 and TRBJ1-1, is DAGVTQSPTHLIKTRGQQVTLRCSPISGHKSVSWYQQVLGQGPQFIFQYYEKEERGRGNFPDRFSARQFPNYSSELNVNALLLGDSALYLCASSLILVDTEAFFGQGTRLTVV.

This CDR3 is CASSRLTGLAGKTDTQYF. In DNA, the CDR3 is TGCGCCAGCAGCCGTCTGACCGGACTAGCGGGGAAAACAGATACGCAGTATTTT. V gene TRBV10-1 combines with J gene TRBJ2-3; 12 bases are shared with TRBD2. The CDR3 spans 18 residues. V was clipped by 6 bases and J by 3 bases; unmatched bases: 13. The germline CDR1 and CDR2 sequences are WNHNN and SYGVQD (reference sequence).

The rearrangement joins TRBV6-1 to TRBJ1-6; D uncertain. The CDR3 has 15 amino acids. Deletions cut 6 bases from V and 0 bases from J, with 9 bases between. In germline, CDR1 is MNHNS, CDR2 SASEGT. The CDR3 region is CASRISSSYNSPLHF. CDR3 DNA: TGTGCCAGCAGAATCTCTAGCTCCTATAATTCACCCCTCCACTTT.

This chain connects TRBV18 to TRBJ1-5; maybe TRBD1 (5 bases). The V gene's germline CDR1 is KGHSH and CDR2 LQKENI. The CDR3 loop spans 13 amino acids. Deletions cut 1 base from V and 8 bases from J, with 9 bases between. The CDR3 is CASSPQGLEPQHF. CDR3 bases: TGTGCCAGCTCACCACAGGGGTTGGAGCCCCAGCATTTT. The whole variable domain, remainder taken from reference TRBV18 and TRBJ1-5, is NAGVMQNPRHLVRRRGQEARLRCSPMKGHSHVYWYRQLPEEGLKFMVYLQKENIIDESGMPKERFSAEFPKEGPSILRIQQVVRGDSAAYFCASSPQGLEPQHFGDGTRLSIL.

The chain has TRBV6-5 and TRBJ1-2, with D unclear. CDR3 length: 12 residues. Germline V gene data show CDR1 as MNHEY and CDR2 as SVGAGI. The V end lost 5 bases, the J end lost 4 bases, and 8 bases lay between the germline ends. This CDR3 is CASSPDLYGYTF. The CDR3, as DNA: TGTGCCAGCAGTCCGGACCTCTATGGCTACACCTTC.

The chain couples TRBV5-5 to TRBJ2-3, with a tentative D call TRBD1 (6 bases). The CDR3 length is 16 residues. Deletions cut 4 bases from V and 0 bases from J, with 15 bases between. CDR1 and CDR2 from the germline V gene are SGHKS and YYEKEE (reference sequence). For the CDR3, the DNA is TGTGCCAGCAGCGGGTTGGTGGGGGCTAGCACAGATACGCAGTATTTT. It encodes CASSGLVGASTDTQYF. The whole variable domain, remainder taken from reference TRBV5-5 and TRBJ2-3, is DAGVTQSPTHLIKTRGQQVTLRCSPISGHKSVSWYQQVLGQGPQFIFQYYEKEERGRGNFPDRFSARQFPNYSSELNVNALLLGDSALYLCASSGLVGASTDTQYFGPGTRLTVL.

This clone was observed a few times. Other nucleotide sequences from this sample produce the same CDR3. This sequence joins TRBV19 and TRBJ1-4, with D uncertain. Germline V lookup: CDR1 LNHDA, CDR2 SQIVND (reference sequence). V lost 2 bases and J lost 2, with 6 bases in between. The CDR3 has 14 residues. The CDR3 nucleotides read TGTGCCAGTAGTATAACTGGGACTAATGAAAAACTGTTTTTT. It codes for CASSITGTNEKLFF.

This clone showed up just once. The CDR3: CASSPLGTSGGGTQYF. CDR3 DNA sequence: TGTGCCAGCAGCCCCCTGGGGACTAGCGGAGGGGGGACGCAGTATTTT. The chain couples TRBV4-2 to TRBJ2-3; the match to TRBD2 covers 11 bases. J was trimmed by 9 bases and V by 4 bases; bases with no gene match: 12. The germline gives CDR1 LGHNA, CDR2 YNFKEQ. The CDR3 covers 16 residues.

This clone has just one count. In DNA form, the CDR3 reads TGTGCCAGCAGCTTAGGGGCCGGGACAGGAGACAATGAGCAGTTCTTC. Translation gives CASSLGAGTGDNEQFF. The V and J genes are TRBV7-3 and TRBJ2-1, with TRBD1 identical over 8 bases. This CDR3 is built from 16 residues. Germline lookup yields CDR1 SGHTA and CDR2 FQGTGA. V gave up 2 bases and J gave up 5 bases; unmatched junction bases: 8.

The genes are TRBV18 and TRBJ1-1, with a weak D call TRBD1 (5 bases). CDR3 length: 14 amino acids. V lost 3 bases and J 5 bases, leaving 13 bases between the germline ends. The germline V gene has CDR1 KGHSH and CDR2 LQKENI. CDR3 protein: CASSPDNLGTEAFF. CDR3 coding DNA: TGTGCCAGCTCACCGGACAACCTTGGGACTGAAGCTTTCTTT.

This sequence joins TRBV7-3 and TRBJ1-6; D remains ambiguous. Trimming shortened V by 3 bases and J by 7 bases, and 10 bases separated the two germline ends. Germline CDR1 and CDR2: SGHTA and FQGTGA. The CDR3 spans 14 residues. CDR3 region: CASSLSGLNSPLHF. DNA of the CDR3: TGTGCCAGCAGCTTGAGCGGGCTGAATTCACCCCTCCACTTT.

In its sample, this clone was seen once. For the CDR3, the DNA is TGTGCCAGCAGCCCGGACAGGGTTGGCGAGCAGTACTTC. As protein: CASSPDRVGEQYF. The chain has TRBV5-4 and TRBJ2-5; 8 bases map to TRBD1. The end of the DNA fits TRBJ2-7 better, so the J call may be wrong. The CDR3 extends over 13 amino acids. Germline CDR1 SGHNT, CDR2 YYREEE (reference sequence).

V is TRBV19 and J is TRBJ2-4, with D possibly TRBD1 on 6 matching bases. CDR3 size: 14 residues. Trimming cost V 3 bases and J 9 bases, with 15 bases left between them. Per the germline V gene, CDR1 is LNHDA and CDR2 is SQIVND (reference sequence). The CDR3 region is CASSIGNRESIQYF. In DNA, the CDR3 is TGTGCCAGTAGTATCGGGAACAGGGAAAGCATTCAGTACTTC.

V usage is TRBV6-4 and J usage is TRBJ2-3; D tentatively reads TRBD1 or TRBD2 (6 bases each). This CDR3 contains 14 residues. Germline CDR1 MRHNA, CDR2 SNTAGT. V lost 5 bases, J lost 4 bases, and 13 bases lay in between. The CDR3 nucleotides are TGTGCCAGCAGTAACAGGGAGGAGTCAGATACGCAGTATTTT. Translation: CASSNREESDTQYF.

This clone has just one count. The CDR3 region has the DNA TGTGCCAGCAGCCTACGTGATCAGCCCCAGCATTTT. This codes for CASSLRDQPQHF. The chain employs TRBV7-2 and TRBJ1-5; D remains unclear. CDR1 and CDR2 from the germline V gene are SGHTA and FQGNSA. This CDR3 contains 12 residues. The germline V and J ends were trimmed by 5 bases and 5 bases, with 7 bases remaining between them.

This chain joins TRBV7-9 and TRBJ1-5; D call uncertain. From germline, CDR1 is SEHNR and CDR2 FQNEAQ (reference sequence). The CDR3 covers 15 residues. Trimming pared 4 bases from V and 3 bases from J, leaving 13 bases between. The CDR3 sequence is CASSSQSGFNQPQHF. The CDR3 region has the DNA TGTGCCAGCAGCTCACAGTCAGGTTTCAATCAGCCCCAGCATTTT.

The chain joins TRBV27 to TRBJ2-1, with D possibly being TRBD1 (6 bases). V shed 3 bases and J shed 2 bases, with 8 bases lying between them. Germline assignment: CDR1 MNHEY and CDR2 SMNVEV (reference sequence). This CDR3 region has 14 residues. CDR3 residues: CASSFRDTYNEQFF. As DNA, the CDR3 is TGTGCCAGCAGTTTCAGGGACACCTACAATGAGCAGTTCTTC.

The chain couples TRBV6-5 to TRBJ1-3; D is undetermined. Germline assignment: CDR1 MNHEY and CDR2 SVGAGI. V was trimmed by 6 bases and J by 3 bases, leaving 12 bases between them. The CDR3 spans 14 residues. CDR3 sequence: CASSVGRDGNTIYF. In nucleotides, the CDR3 is TGTGCCAGCAGCGTCGGACGGGATGGAAACACCATATATTTT.

V is TRBV2 and J is TRBJ2-2; 12 bases match TRBD2. This CDR3 spans 17 amino acids. Per the germline V gene, CDR1 is SNHLY and CDR2 is FYNNEI. The junction had 12 bases not matched to a gene; V was cut back by 6 bases and J by 7 bases. This CDR3 reads CASRGPLAGGTIGELFF. CDR3 in DNA: TGTGCCAGCAGGGGTCCCCTAGCGGGAGGGACTATCGGGGAGCTGTTTTTT. The full variable domain, with the rest looked up from reference TRBV2 and TRBJ2-2, is EPEVTQTPSHQVTQMGQEVILRCVPISNHLYFYWYRQILGQKVEFLVSFYNNEISEKSEIFDDQFSVERPDGSNFTLKIRSTKLEDSAMYFCASRGPLAGGTIGELFFGEGSRLTVL.

The chain has TRBV4-2 and TRBJ2-6; D might be TRBD1 (6 bases). V shed 3 bases and J shed 0 bases, with 12 bases lying between them. The CDR3 loop spans 17 amino acids. CDR1 is LGHNA and CDR2 is YNFKEQ in the germline V gene. CDR3 residues: CASSQQLTGSGANVLTF. The CDR3 nucleotides are TGTGCCAGCAGCCAGCAACTGACAGGCTCTGGGGCCAACGTCCTGACTTTC.

The chain recombines TRBV30 with TRBJ1-6; possibly TRBD1 for D (5 bases). V lost 3 bases, J lost 7 bases, and 13 bases lay in between. Germline lookup yields CDR1 GTSNPN and CDR2 SVGIG (reference sequence). CDR3 length: 14 amino acids. CDR3 loop: CAWREQGLNSPLHF. The CDR3 DNA reads as TGTGCCTGGAGGGAGCAGGGACTAAATTCACCCCTCCACTTT.

The chain joins TRBV5-4 to TRBJ1-2; unclear D gene. The CDR3 covers 11 residues. The germline V and J ends were trimmed by 3 bases and 8 bases, with 8 bases remaining between them. Germline CDR1 is SGHNT and CDR2 is YYREEE (reference sequence). The CDR3 region has the DNA TGTGCCAGCAGCTCGGGAGGGGGCTACACCTTC. Its translation is CASSSGGGYTF.

A single count supports this clone. The rearrangement joins TRBV14 to TRBJ1-1, with 9 bases fitting TRBD1. The length of the CDR3 is 16 residues. V trimming: 4 bases; J trimming: 3 bases; junction bases outside the gene matches: 9. Germline CDR1 reads SGHDN; CDR2 reads FVKESK. Written as DNA, the CDR3 is TGTGCCAGCAGCCTCCCGGGACAGGGACCGGACACTGAAGCTTTCTTT. Translated: CASSLPGQGPDTEAFF.